These T cell receptor beta chains were read from a single sample in a study of OX40 agonist ivuxolimab in advanced cancers. Only in-frame clones appear in the TCRdb table, and some are missing; sequencing was by immunoSEQ multiplex PCR. The sample shows over 45,000 clones, about 85% of them seen only once. Source: CD4+ or CD8+ T cells sorted from blood, taken in a trial of the OX40 agonist ivuxolimab. These receptors were collected from an adult with an advanced solid tumor such as melanoma, head and neck, liver or kidney cancer. Both conserved end residues are part of each CDR3. A D gene is named only where the DNA matches it firmly. Not every row has a clone size; where given, it reads once, few, many or a size class.

TRBJ2-1,TRBD2,18,few,TRBV4-2,CASSQESSGIGGYNEQFF,TGTGCCAGCAGCCAAGAATCTAGCGGGATTGGCGGTTACAATGAGCAGTTCTTC
TRBJ2-7,-,14,-,TRBV27,CASSFGDTNYEQYF,TGTGCCAGCAGTTTCGGCGATACAAACTACGAGCAGTACTTC
TRBJ1-6,-,15,few,TRBV5-4,CASSLPNSPNSPLHF,TGTGCCAGCAGTTTACCCAACAGTCCAAATTCACCCCTCCACTTT
TRBJ2-7,-,14,-,TRBV5-1,CASSPAGGGYEQYF,TGCGCCAGCAGCCCCGCAGGAGGGGGCTACGAGCAGTACTTC
TRBJ2-2,-,15,-,TRBV11-3,CASRRGTSNTGELFF,TGTGCCAGCAGACGCGGGACTTCGAACACCGGGGAGCTGTTTTTT
TRBJ1-4,-,17,once,TRBV11-2,CASSLRWALATNEKLFF,TGTGCCAGCAGCTTACGGTGGGCACTTGCAACTAATGAAAAACTGTTTTTT
TRBJ2-7,TRBD1,14,few,TRBV28,CASSLGTGRHEQYF,TGTGCCAGCAGTTTAGGGACAGGGCGACACGAGCAGTACTTC
TRBJ2-2,TRBD1,16,once,TRBV6-6,CASSYSIGGGGRELFF,TGTGCCAGCAGTTACTCGATAGGGGGCGGTGGTAGGGAGCTGTTTTTT
TRBJ2-7,-,13,-,TRBV13,CASSLDLESRQYF,TGTGCCAGCAGCTTAGATTTGGAATCACGGCAGTACTTC
TRBJ2-7,TRBD1,13,-,TRBV9,CASSGQGAGEQYF,TGTGCCAGCAGCGGACAGGGGGCGGGTGAGCAGTACTTC
TRBJ2-5,-,15,-,TRBV6-4,CASRISFRAGETQYF,TGTGCCAGCAGAATTAGTTTTAGGGCTGGCGAGACCCAGTACTTC
TRBJ2-1,-,17,-,TRBV5-1,CASSSGGGQSSYNEQFF,TGCGCCAGCAGCTCCGGGGGCGGTCAAAGCTCCTACAATGAGCAGTTCTTC
TRBJ1-2,-,14,-,TRBV5-6,CASSLITDSYGYTF,TGTGCCAGCAGCTTGATTACGGACTCCTATGGCTACACCTTC
TRBJ2-7,TRBD2,15,-,TRBV7-9,CASSPRLAGDYEQYF,TGTGCCAGCAGCCCACGACTAGCGGGAGACTACGAGCAGTACTTC
TRBJ1-4,TRBD1,14,-,TRBV2,CASIRQGLNEKLFF,TGTGCCAGCATCAGACAGGGTCTTAATGAAAAACTGTTTTTT
TRBJ2-5,-,13,-,TRBV5-8,CASSLQEGETQYF,TGTGCCAGCAGCCTGCAGGAAGGGGAGACCCAGTACTTC
TRBJ1-1,TRBD1,14,-,TRBV9,CASRPEGAPGEAFF,TGTGCCAGCAGGCCGGAGGGGGCGCCCGGTGAAGCTTTCTTT
TRBJ2-4,-,18,-,TRBV21-1,CASNPMRDRGPAKNIQYF,TGTGCCAGCAACCCTATGAGGGACAGGGGTCCCGCCAAAAACATTCAGTACTTC
TRBJ2-7,-,13,-,TRBV18,CASSPLEVYEQYF,TGTGCCAGCTCACCGCTGGAGGTCTACGAGCAGTACTTC
TRBJ2-5,TRBD1,16,-,TRBV15,CATSRVGTVAAETQYF,TGTGCCACCAGCAGAGTTGGGACAGTAGCCGCGGAGACCCAGTACTTC
TRBJ2-2,TRBD1,14,-,TRBV5-5,CASRVGQGSGELFF,TGTGCCAGCAGGGTGGGACAGGGGTCCGGGGAGCTGTTTTTT
TRBJ2-7,-,16,-,TRBV7-8,CASSLGRRGWINEQYF,TGTGCCAGCAGCTTAGGTCGCCGCGGGTGGATAAACGAGCAGTACTTC
TRBJ2-1,-,15,-,TRBV12-2,CASRLTWNSMSEQFF,TGTGCAAGTCGCTTAACCTGGAACAGCATGAGTGAGCAGTTCTTC
TRBJ2-1,-,12,few,TRBV11-3,CASSLQGNEQFF,TGTGCCAGCAGCTTACAGGGCAATGAGCAGTTCTTC
TRBJ2-5,TRBD2,15,few,TRBV7-6,CASSITAGGAGTQYF,TGTGCCAGCAGCATCACAGCGGGGGGGGCAGGGACCCAGTACTTC